Below are 21 T cell receptor beta chains sequenced from a single sample in a study of cytomegalovirus exposure and HLA in healthy donors. Primers for the PCR totalled 60 Vbeta and 13 Jbeta. Sequencing was performed with immunoSEQ multiplex PCR; in TCRdb, only in-frame clones are kept and a portion is missing. The table lists about 190,000 clones, approximately 81% of them singletons, with 2.1% in the top ten. Sequencing input: PBMCs. Receptors were obtained from a woman aged 18-29 years in good health and CMV-seropositive.

V usage is TRBV29-1 and J usage is TRBJ2-1, with TRBD1 matching 9 bases. Germline V gene data show CDR1 as SQVTM and CDR2 as ANQGSEA. The V gene end was trimmed by 5 bases and the J gene end by 7 bases; junction bases not matched to a gene: 9. The CDR3 totals 14 residues. CDR3 sequence reads: CSVNRDRALNEQFF. The CDR3 region has the DNA TGCAGCGTTAATCGGGACAGGGCGTTAAATGAGCAGTTCTTC.

The genes are TRBV6-4 and TRBJ2-3; 9 nucleotides match TRBD2. CDR3 length equals 15 residues. The germline V gene encodes CDR1 MRHNA and CDR2 SNTAGT. Losses at the gene ends were 2 bases for V and 6 bases for J; bases not matched to a gene: 6. Here the CDR3 reads CASSDGAGGQDTQYF. The CDR3 coding sequence is TGTGCCAGCAGTGACGGGGCGGGGGGGCAGGATACGCAGTATTTT.

The chain has TRBV2 and TRBJ2-3, with D tentatively TRBD1 (5 bases). V was shortened by 6 bases and J by 2 bases, with 15 bases between the two germline ends. This CDR3 contains 15 residues. Germline V gives CDR1 SNHLY, CDR2 FYNNEI. CDR3 DNA sequence: TGTGCCAGCAGGGCGGACACCCTCCCCACAGATACGCAGTATTTT. Translated: CASRADTLPTDTQYF.

The V and J genes are TRBV5-4 and TRBJ1-2; 7 bases are shared with TRBD1. The junction had 7 bases not matched to a gene; V was cut back by 0 bases and J by 8 bases. Germline V gene data show CDR1 as SGHNT and CDR2 as YYREEE (reference sequence). The CDR3 is 14 amino acids. For the CDR3, the DNA is TGTGCCAGCAGCTTGGCCGGGACAGCTTTAGGCTACACCTTC. The encoded protein is CASSLAGTALGYTF.

The chain is built from TRBV10-1 and TRBJ2-5; 7 positions agree with TRBD2. The CDR3 is 16 amino acids. Losses at the gene ends were 2 bases for V and 1 base for J; bases not matched to a gene: 7. Per the germline V gene, CDR1 is WNHNN and CDR2 is SYGVQD (reference sequence). This chain's CDR3 is CASSEVSSGPQETQYF. CDR3 bases: TGCGCCAGCAGTGAGGTATCTAGCGGACCCCAAGAGACCCAGTACTTC.

The chain employs TRBV25-1 and TRBJ1-6; D possibly corresponds to TRBD1 (6 bases). The V gene's germline CDR1 is MGHDK and CDR2 SYGVNS. Trimming left V 2 bases short and J 2 bases short, with 10 bases between. The CDR3 length is 16 residues. The CDR3 here is CASSETGTPYNSPLHF. In DNA, the CDR3 is TGTGCCAGCAGTGAAACAGGGACCCCCTATAATTCACCCCTCCACTTT.

The chain has TRBV4-3 and TRBJ1-1; 11 bases match TRBD1. The CDR3 is made up of 16 amino acids. Trimming cost V 2 bases and J 3 bases; bases outside gene matches: 5. Germline V gene lookup returns CDR1 LGHNA and CDR2 YSLEER. In nucleotides, the CDR3 is TGCGCCAGCAGCCAAAACTGGGACAGGGGGGACACTGAAGCTTTCTTT. It specifies CASSQNWDRGDTEAFF.

The sample holds a few counts of this clone. The CDR3 loop is CASSLDPDRGGDMSNQPQHF. For the CDR3, the DNA is TGTGCCAGCAGCTTAGATCCCGACAGGGGAGGGGATATGAGCAATCAGCCCCAGCATTTT. The genes are TRBV11-3 and TRBJ1-5; 8 bases align to TRBD1. Germline V lookup: CDR1 SGHNT, CDR2 YENEEA. Trimming removed 0 bases from V and 1 base from J; junction bases left unmatched: 14. This CDR3 contains 20 residues. The full variable domain, rest sourced from reference TRBV11-3 and TRBJ1-5, is EAGVVQSPRYKIIEKKQPVAFWCNPISGHNTLYWYLQNLGQGPELLIRYENEEAVDDSQLPKDRFSAERLKGVDSTLKIQPAELGDSAVYLCASSLDPDRGGDMSNQPQHFGDGTRLSIL.

In this sample, this clone turned up once. V usage is TRBV2 and J usage is TRBJ2-6; D may be TRBD1 (5 bases). The length of the CDR3 is 18 residues. Germline V gene sequence: CDR1 SNHLY, CDR2 FYNNEI. Trimming stripped 8 bases from V and 0 bases from J, with 20 bases between. Written as DNA, the CDR3 is TGTGCCAGCTCCCAAGGACAAGGGGCCTTCTCTGGGGCCAACGTCCTGACTTTC. Residues: CASSQGQGAFSGANVLTF. Full variable domain (rest looked up from reference TRBV2 and TRBJ2-6): EPEVTQTPSHQVTQMGQEVILRCVPISNHLYFYWYRQILGQKVEFLVSFYNNEISEKSEIFDDQFSVERPDGSNFTLKIRSTKLEDSAMYFCASSQGQGAFSGANVLTFGAGSRLTVL.

The chain recombines TRBV2 with TRBJ1-2; TRBD1 aligns across 8 bases. The CDR3 has 14 amino acids. J lost 4 bases, V lost 6 bases, and 7 bases had no gene match. Germline loops: CDR1 SNHLY, CDR2 FYNNEI. The CDR3 DNA reads as TGTGCCAGCAGCCAACCTGACAGGGGCTATGGCTACACCTTC. Protein product: CASSQPDRGYGYTF.

The rearrangement uses TRBV5-1 and TRBJ2-5, with D maybe TRBD2 (5 bases). The CDR3 is 15 residues long. V shed 4 bases and J shed 2 bases, with 15 bases lying between them. CDR1 and CDR2 (germline): SGHRS, YFSETQ. Written as DNA, the CDR3 is TGCGCCAGCAGCGCCGATTTTGGGAGTCAAGAGACCCAGTACTTC. Translating it yields CASSADFGSQETQYF. Full variable domain (remainder filled in from reference TRBV5-1 and TRBJ2-5): KAGVTQTPRYLIKTRGQQVTLSCSPISGHRSVSWYQQTPGQGLQFLFEYFSETQRNKGNFPGRFSGRQFSNSRSEMNVSTLELGDSALYLCASSADFGSQETQYFGPGTRLLVL.

J is TRBJ2-5 and V is TRBV11-3; 16 bases fit TRBD2. The CDR3 length is 17 residues. V lost 4 bases, J lost 3 bases, and 5 bases stayed unmatched. CDR1 is SGHNT and CDR2 is YENEEA in the germline V gene. This CDR3 is CASSSRGTSGGEETQYF. The CDR3 DNA sequence: TGTGCCAGCAGCTCCAGGGGGACTAGCGGGGGGGAAGAGACCCAGTACTTC.

V gene TRBV5-1 combines with J gene TRBJ1-6; D not resolved. CDR3 length: 13 residues. Germline V gene lookup returns CDR1 SGHRS and CDR2 YFSETQ. Deletions cut 0 bases from V and 9 bases from J, with 7 bases between. CDR3 in amino acids: CASSLGYGSPLHF. CDR3 in DNA: TGCGCCAGCAGCTTGGGCTATGGTTCACCCCTCCACTTT.

The chain links TRBV7-6 to TRBJ2-4; D might be TRBD1 (7 bases). The CDR3 consists of 15 residues. V shed 3 bases and J shed 1 base, with 10 bases lying between them. The germline V gene encodes CDR1 SGHVS and CDR2 FNYEAQ. CDR3 nucleotide sequence: TGTGCCAGCAGCTTGGGGGGACAGGCCAAAAACATTCAGTACTTC. Residues: CASSLGGQAKNIQYF.

This clone was observed a single time. The V and J genes are TRBV11-2 and TRBJ2-5; D gene uncertain. The tail of the sequence fits TRBJ2-7 better, so the J call may be wrong. This CDR3 is 12 amino acids long. Germline CDR1 reads SGHAT; CDR2 reads FQNNGV. The CDR3 loop reads CASSLGLYEQYF. CDR3 coding DNA: TGTGCCAGCAGCTTAGGTCTCTACGAGCAGTACTTC.

The rearrangement uses TRBV5-1 and TRBJ2-1; TRBD2 agrees at 7 bases. The CDR3 is made up of 13 amino acids. Germline values: CDR1 SGHRS, CDR2 YFSETQ. V lost 4 bases to trimming and J lost 10 bases; unmatched junction nucleotides: 8. CDR3 sequence: CASSMDSRGEQFF. The CDR3 nucleotides read TGCGCCAGCAGCATGGACTCGCGGGGGGAGCAGTTCTTC. Using reference TRBV5-1 and TRBJ2-1 for the parts outside the CDR3, the full variable domain is KAGVTQTPRYLIKTRGQQVTLSCSPISGHRSVSWYQQTPGQGLQFLFEYFSETQRNKGNFPGRFSGRQFSNSRSEMNVSTLELGDSALYLCASSMDSRGEQFFGPGTRLTVL.

The chain carries TRBV4-2 and TRBJ2-1; the D gene is possibly TRBD2 (5 bases). Germline V CDR1 and CDR2: LGHNA, YNFKEQ. V lost 0 bases and J 7 bases, leaving 7 bases between the germline ends. The CDR3 has 13 residues. The CDR3 DNA sequence: TGTGCCAGCAGCCAAGAACTAGTTAATGAGCAGTTCTTC. This translates into CASSQELVNEQFF.

This chain links TRBV7-8 with TRBJ1-2, with D uncertain. The CDR3 is made up of 14 amino acids. Trimming shortened V by 2 bases and J by 5 bases, and 12 bases separated the two germline ends. The germline gives CDR1 SGHVS, CDR2 FQNEAQ. The DNA of the CDR3 is TGTGCCAGCAGCTTATCGAGGGTGGGGTATGGCTACACCTTC. It yields the protein CASSLSRVGYGYTF.

The chain links TRBV6-6 to TRBJ1-3; 10 nucleotides align to TRBD1. The CDR3 is 15 amino acids. V lost 10 bases and J lost 6; bases outside the gene matches: 12. Germline V lookup: CDR1 MNHNY, CDR2 SVGAGI (reference sequence). The DNA for the CDR3 is TGTGCCATCTCACAGCCGACAGGGGGCGAAAACACCATATATTTT. It is translated as CAISQPTGGENTIYF.

Concerning this clone: The same CDR3 is also encoded by other DNA sequences in this sample. The gene calls are TRBV19 and TRBJ1-1; possibly TRBD1 for D (6 bases). Germline-derived CDR1 and CDR2 are LNHDA and SQIVND (reference sequence). The CDR3 has 13 amino acids. The V and J ends lost 2 bases and 4 bases respectively, with 8 bases between them. The CDR3 reads CASSIQGSTEAFF. In DNA form, the CDR3 reads TGTGCCAGTAGTATACAGGGGAGCACTGAAGCTTTCTTT.

The chain employs TRBV19 and TRBJ1-1; maybe TRBD1 (5 bases). Trimming removed 4 bases at V and 4 bases at J, with 10 bases between. The CDR3 is made up of 13 amino acids. CDR1 is LNHDA, CDR2 SQIVND, per germline (reference sequence). The CDR3 DNA is TGTGCCAGTAGTACAGGACACCCCACTGAAGCTTTCTTT. This sequence encodes CASSTGHPTEAFF.